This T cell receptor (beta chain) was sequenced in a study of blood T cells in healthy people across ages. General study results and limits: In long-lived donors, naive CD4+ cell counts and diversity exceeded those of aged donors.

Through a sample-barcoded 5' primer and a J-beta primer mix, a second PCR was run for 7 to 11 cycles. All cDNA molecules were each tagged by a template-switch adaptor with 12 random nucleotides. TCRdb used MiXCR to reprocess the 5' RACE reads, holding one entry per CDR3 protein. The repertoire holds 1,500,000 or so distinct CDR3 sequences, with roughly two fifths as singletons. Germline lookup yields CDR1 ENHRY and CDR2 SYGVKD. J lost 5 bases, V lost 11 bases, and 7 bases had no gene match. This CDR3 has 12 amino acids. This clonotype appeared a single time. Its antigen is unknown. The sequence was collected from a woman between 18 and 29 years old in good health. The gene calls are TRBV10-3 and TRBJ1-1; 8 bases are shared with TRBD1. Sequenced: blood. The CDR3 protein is CAANRGETEAFF. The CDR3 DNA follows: TGTGCCGCCAACAGGGGGGAGACTGAAGCTTTCTTT.